The 6 T cell receptor beta chains reported below all come from one sample, sequenced in a study of T cells in Graves' hyperthyroidism and ophthalmopathy (dated by TCRdb to about 2019). Library creation used multiplex PCR. Instrument used: Illumina HiSeq 2000. The TCR beta CDR3 regions were amplified from RNA transcripts. For the first round of RT-PCR on the TCR CDR3, the HTBI primer set was used together with the Qiagen OneStep RT-PCR kit. TCRdb reworked the public reads: Q25 trimming with fastp, MiXCR clone assembly, productive beta chains retained. CDR3 protein sequences are deduplicated, and each keeps its most common genes and DNA. The sample records nearly 750,000 distinct CDR3 sequences, approximately 36% of which are singletons. Around 31% of the sample rests with the top ten. The material sequenced was blood. Every receptor here comes from a woman aged 40 to 50 with Graves' hyperthyroidism.

This clonotype has a count of ten or more. The chain joins TRBV5-1 to TRBJ2-2; D is undetermined. Trimming left V 0 bases short and J 0 bases short, with 6 bases between. The V gene's germline CDR1 is SGHRS and CDR2 YFSETQ. This CDR3 has 15 amino acids. The CDR3 DNA reads TGCGCCAGCAGCTTGGGCATTGCGAACACCGGGGAGCTGTTTTTT. This sequence encodes CASSLGIANTGELFF.

This chain joins TRBV7-8 and TRBJ1-6; 10 bases are a match to TRBD1. The CDR3 has 19 amino acids. V trimming: 2 bases; J trimming: 5 bases; junction bases outside the gene matches: 12. CDR1 SGHVS and CDR2 FQNEAQ come from the germline V gene. The CDR3 bases are TGTGCCAGCAGCTTATTTGGAAGAGCCGGGACAGGGGATAATTCACCCCTCCACTTT. It specifies CASSLFGRAGTGDNSPLHF.

This clonotype was seen repeatedly, ten times or more. The chain joins TRBV15 to TRBJ2-5; 7 bases fit TRBD1. CDR3 length: 15 amino acids. Germline-derived CDR1 and CDR2 are LNHNV and YYDKDF (reference sequence). V trimming: 5 bases; J trimming: 2 bases; junction bases outside the gene matches: 8. In DNA, the CDR3 is TGTGCCACCAGCGGCAGACAGGGTACACAAGAGACCCAGTACTTC. Protein sequence: CATSGRQGTQETQYF.

This clonotype turned up a few times. This chain connects TRBV6-1 to TRBJ2-7, with a possible D match to TRBD2 (6 bases). Per germline, CDR1 MNHNS and CDR2 SASEGT. Trimming removed 5 bases at V and 4 bases at J, with 15 bases between. The CDR3 totals 14 residues. The CDR3 spells CASSLSREWYEQYF. CDR3 nucleotides: TGTGCCAGCAGTTTATCCCGGGAGTGGTACGAGCAGTACTTC.

The V gene is TRBV10-3, the J gene TRBJ2-7; 10 bases align to TRBD2. The J call may be mistaken, given a closer DNA end match to TRBJ2-1. The CDR3 contains 17 residues. Germline V gene lookup returns CDR1 ENHRY and CDR2 SYGVKD. The chain's CDR3 is CAISETPSAGGTNEQFF. The CDR3 DNA follows: TGTGCCATCAGTGAGACGCCCTCAGCGGGAGGGACCAATGAGCAGTTCTTC.

The chain is built from TRBV4-3 and TRBJ1-5; TRBD1 matches at 7 bases. The CDR3 extends over 16 amino acids. V lost 4 bases to trimming and J lost 1 base; unmatched junction nucleotides: 7. Looked up from germline, CDR1 is LGHNA and CDR2 is YSLEER. The CDR3 reads CASSPDRVGSNQPQHF. CDR3 DNA sequence: TGCGCCAGCAGCCCAGACAGGGTAGGGAGCAATCAGCCCCAGCATTTT.